These T cell receptor beta chains were read from a single sample in a study of a mutant IDH1 vaccine in newly diagnosed glioma. No antigen is known for these receptors. Profiled with immunoSEQ multiplex PCR; TCRdb holds only in-frame clones, not every one. The table includes roughly 30,000 clones, 80% to 85% detected once. The sequenced sample was PBMCs, obtained from a glioma patient whose treatment included an IDH1 peptide vaccine. All receptors come from a man under 40 with glioma. The CDR3 runs from the conserved cysteine through the conserved F or W. Fields, in order: D gene, clone size, CDR3 length, V gene, J gene, CDR3 DNA, CDR3 protein. A D gene is named only where the DNA matches it firmly. Not all rows give a size; the values are once, few, many and, for expanded clones, a class.

>.|.|13|TRBV19|TRBJ1-5
TGTGCCAGTAGTATCAAGATCAATCAGCCCCAGCATTTT
CASSIKINQPQHF
>.|.|15|TRBV6-1|TRBJ2-3
TGTGCCAGCAGTCTTTCAGGGGATTTCGCAGATACGCAGTATTTT
CASSLSGDFADTQYF
>TRBD2|.|14|TRBV7-2|TRBJ2-3
TGTGCCAGCAGCTTAGCGGGAGGGGCAGATACGCAGTATTTT
CASSLAGGADTQYF
>.|.|15|TRBV4-3|TRBJ1-2
TGCGCCAGCAGCCAAGATCAAGGGCCTAACTATGGCTACACCTTC
CASSQDQGPNYGYTF
>.|.|14|TRBV6-1|TRBJ2-2
TGTGCCAGCAGTGAAGGGGAGGGGGCCGGGGAGCTGTTTTTT
CASSEGEGAGELFF
>.|.|14|TRBV19|TRBJ1-2
TGTGCCAGTAGTATAGCGGGGAAGCGGGATGGCTACACCTTC
CASSIAGKRDGYTF
>.|.|14|TRBV9|TRBJ2-2
TGTGCCAGCAGCGTAGCACTAGAGGGCGGGGAGCTGTTTTTT
CASSVALEGGELFF
>TRBD2|.|14|TRBV30|TRBJ2-7
TGTGCCTGGAGTGTACTAGCGGGAGTATACGAGCAGTACTTC
CAWSVLAGVYEQYF
>.|.|15|TRBV11-2|TRBJ2-3
TGTGCCAGCAGCTTAGATGCCGCTAGCACAGATACGCAGTATTTT
CASSLDAASTDTQYF
>.|.|13|TRBV27|TRBJ2-7
TGTGCCAGCAGTGGGCGAATACAGGGTGAGCAGTACTTC
CASSGRIQGEQYF
>.|once|14|TRBV30|TRBJ1-5
TGTGCCTGGAATCGGGGTAATAGCAATCAGCCCCAGCATTTT
CAWNRGNSNQPQHF
>.|.|15|TRBV5-6|TRBJ2-7
TGTGCCAGCAGCCCCGGGGCAGAGAGCTCCTACGAGCAGTACTTC
CASSPGAESSYEQYF
>.|once|15|TRBV5-1|TRBJ2-2
TGCGCCAGCAGCCCACCGACAGGTTCCACCGGGGAGCTGTTTTTT
CASSPPTGSTGELFF
>.|medium-sized|15|TRBV7-2|TRBJ2-3
TGTGCCAGCAGCTTAATCCAGGGGGACTACTTTTCAAGGTATTTT
CASSLIQGDYFSRYF
>.|.|16|TRBV14|TRBJ2-2
TGTGCCAGCAGCCAGACAGGGAGGAGAAACACCGGGGAGCTGTTTTTT
CASSQTGRRNTGELFF
>TRBD2|.|16|TRBV30|TRBJ2-5
TGTGCCTGGAGCGTGGTTAGCGGGGCGCCCCAAGAGACCCAGTACTTC
CAWSVVSGAPQETQYF
>.|.|17|TRBV30|TRBJ2-3
TGTGCCTGGAGCAGAAGCTTGGGGCGCCAGGGGACAGATACGCAGTATTTT
CAWSRSLGRQGTDTQYF
>.|.|15|TRBV9|TRBJ2-6
TGTGCCAGCAGCGTAGCGGGGGCTGGGGCCAACGTCCTGACTTTC
CASSVAGAGANVLTF
>.|few|14|TRBV18|TRBJ1-2
TGTGCCAGCTCACCACCAGGGGTGGACTATGGCTACACCTTC
CASSPPGVDYGYTF
>.|.|15|TRBV5-1|TRBJ2-1
TGCGCCAGCAGCTTGAAGGGGTTCTCCTACAATGAGCAGTTCTTC
CASSLKGFSYNEQFF
>.|.|13|TRBV15|TRBJ2-1
TGTGCCACCAGCAGGACACAACACAATGAGCAGTTCTTC
CATSRTQHNEQFF
>.|.|12|TRBV15|TRBJ1-5
TGTGCCACCAGCAGCTCTAACCAGCCCCAGCATTTT
CATSSSNQPQHF
>.|.|16|TRBV15|TRBJ1-1
TGTGCCACCAGCGAGAGAGTCAATGGTGGGAACACTGAAGCTTTCTTT
CATSERVNGGNTEAFF
>.|.|17|TRBV4-3|TRBJ2-2
TGCGCCAGCAGCCAAGACTTAGGGCAGGGGGGCGCCGGGGAGCTGTTTTTT
CASSQDLGQGGAGELFF
>TRBD2|.|16|TRBV19|TRBJ2-3
TGTGCCAGTAGTAGACAAGCGGGGGAAGTTTCAGATACGCAGTATTTT
CASSRQAGEVSDTQYF
>TRBD1|.|16|TRBV19|TRBJ2-1
TGTGCCAGTAGTGCTTGGAGGACAGGGAACTACAATGAGCAGTTCTTC
CASSAWRTGNYNEQFF
>.|.|14|TRBV28|TRBJ1-1
TGTGCCAGCAGTCCTGCAGGGGCGAACACTGAAGCTTTCTTT
CASSPAGANTEAFF